This T cell receptor (beta chain) was obtained from a study of early T cells in non-severe SARS-CoV-2 infection. Across the whole study: With bulk RNA from unsorted whole blood as input, sequencing yielded unpaired chains.

Findings of the study overall: VDJdb matching, biased toward anti-spike CD8 responses, missed private and CD4 specificities.

This CDR3 is 14 amino acids long. Trimming removed 0 bases at V and 3 bases at J, with 9 bases between. CDR1 and CDR2 (germline): SGHRS, YFSETQ. Regarding this clonotype: Antigen specificity is unknown.

Researchers attached unique molecular identifiers to individual cDNA molecules. TCRdb reprocessed the 5' RACE reads via MiXCR and lists one record per CDR3 protein. The sample lists some 60,000 distinct CDR3 sequences, 7.7% occurring once. The J gene is TRBJ2-5, the V gene TRBV5-1, with D possibly TRBD1 on 5 matching bases. Sequenced input: whole blood. The receptor's source is an adult who was a healthcare worker with PCR-confirmed SARS-CoV-2 infection or an uninfected control (not recorded which). The CDR3, as DNA: TGCGCCAGCAGCTTGGGGGAAGGGGAAGAGACCCAGTACTTC. This gives the protein CASSLGEGEETQYF.